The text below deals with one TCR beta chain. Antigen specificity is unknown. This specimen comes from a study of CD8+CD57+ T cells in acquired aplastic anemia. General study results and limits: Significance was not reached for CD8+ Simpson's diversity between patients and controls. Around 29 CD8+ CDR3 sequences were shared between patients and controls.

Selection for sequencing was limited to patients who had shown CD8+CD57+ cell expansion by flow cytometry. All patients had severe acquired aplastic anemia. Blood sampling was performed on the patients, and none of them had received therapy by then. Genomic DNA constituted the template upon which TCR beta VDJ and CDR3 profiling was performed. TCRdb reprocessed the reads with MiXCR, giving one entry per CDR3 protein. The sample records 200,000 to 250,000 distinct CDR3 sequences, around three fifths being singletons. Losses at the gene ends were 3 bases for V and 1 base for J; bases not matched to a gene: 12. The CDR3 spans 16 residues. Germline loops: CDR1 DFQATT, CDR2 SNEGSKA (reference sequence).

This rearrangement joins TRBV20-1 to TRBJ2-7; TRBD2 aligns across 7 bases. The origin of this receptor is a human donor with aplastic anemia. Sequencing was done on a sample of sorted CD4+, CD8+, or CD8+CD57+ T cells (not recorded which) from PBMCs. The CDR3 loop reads CSASKIGGGPSYEQYF. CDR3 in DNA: TGCAGTGCTAGCAAAATTGGGGGAGGGCCTTCCTACGAGCAGTACTTC.